The entry below gives a single T cell receptor (beta chain) sequence along with its context. Antigen unknown. The data derive from a study of shared clonotypes between healthy human individuals. The authors loaded roughly 200 ng DNA, 30,000 to 35,000 T cell genomes, into sorted-subset replicate PCRs. Profiling relied on immunoSEQ multiplex PCR, and the TCRdb table lists in-frame clones only, not all of them. The repertoire has 2 million to 2.5 million clones, approximately 94% of them found once; the top ten carry roughly 0.13%. The CDR3 sequence is 15 residues long. Trimming stripped 4 bases from V and 3 bases from J, with 13 bases between. Germline loops: CDR1 MGHRA, CDR2 YSYEKL. Study-wide points: Large sequencing depth failed to make sorted-subset sequencing complete, rarefaction showed. Memory subsets generally showed lower estimated richness than naive subsets. Shared clonotypes across all four donors exceeded non-shared ones in generation probability.

This chain links TRBV4-1 with TRBJ2-4; D possibly uses TRBD1 or TRBD2 (6 bases each). Source material: naive CD4+ T cells sorted from blood. As for subset: CD45RA+ positively selected. The clonotype originates from a young man in good health. CDR3 DNA: TGCGCCAGCAGCCGGGGGCGGGATGTCAAAAACATTCAGTACTTC. Protein sequence: CASSRGRDVKNIQYF.